The 24 T cell receptor beta chains listed next were all sequenced from one sample in a study of long-term antiretroviral therapy in people with HIV (dated 2022 in TCRdb). The immunoSEQ hsTCRB v3.0 assay was used at survey level resolution for TRB variable region sequencing. TCRdb's version of the immuneACCESS table is confined to in-frame rearrangements and falls short of the full clone set. An unresolved V gene accounts for under half of the shortfall where checked; the remainder is of unknown origin. The sample contains thousands of clones, around 77% of them found a single time. Together, the top ten hold 11% to 15% of the sample. Sequences were derived from unsorted PBMCs, sampled 0.4 years before starting antiretroviral therapy. Receptors originate from a man aged 25 to 40 with HIV.

This clone is medium-sized in the sample. The CDR3 DNA is TGTGCCAGCCGGGGGCTAGCGGGGGTTGTGGGGGAGCAGTACTTC. Protein: CASRGLAGVVGEQYF. This chain uses TRBV6-1 with TRBJ2-7, with 10 bases matching TRBD2. The V segment lost 8 bases and the J segment 7 bases; nucleotides outside the gene matches: 14. The CDR3 has 15 residues. The V gene's germline CDR1 is MNHNS and CDR2 SASEGT.

The chain has TRBV5-8 and TRBJ2-7; D gene uncertain. Trimming removed 4 bases from V and 0 bases from J, with 14 bases in between. Germline V gene lookup returns CDR1 SGHTS and CDR2 YDEGEE. The CDR3 totals 15 residues. CDR3 loop: CASSRTAYTSYEQYF. DNA for the CDR3: TGTGCCAGCAGCCGAACCGCCTATACCTCCTACGAGCAGTACTTC.

The V gene is TRBV7-2, the J gene TRBJ1-2, with TRBD1 identical over 8 bases. Looked up from germline, CDR1 is SGHTA and CDR2 is FQGNSA. Trimming took 6 bases from V and 4 from J; bases not matched to a gene: 10. This CDR3 comprises 15 residues. The CDR3 loop is CASSAPTGVFYGYTF. CDR3 DNA sequence: TGTGCCAGCAGTGCCCCGACAGGGGTGTTCTATGGCTACACCTTC.

This chain connects TRBV2 to TRBJ1-2; D possibly corresponds to TRBD1 (6 bases). V was clipped by 7 bases and J by 13 bases, with 13 bases between them. This CDR3 region has 10 residues. Germline-derived CDR1 and CDR2 are SNHLY and FYNNEI. The DNA for the CDR3 is TGTGCCAGCACCGAGGGGGATCGCACCTTC. It codes for CASTEGDRTF.

This clone came up once. Written as DNA, the CDR3 is TGCAGCGCCCTCGGGTGGACAGGCGCGAACACCGGGGAGCTGTTTTTT. This codes for CSALGWTGANTGELFF. This chain connects TRBV29-1 to TRBJ2-2, with 7 bases fitting TRBD1. Trimming at V came to 7 bases and at J to 0 bases, leaving 11 bases not matched to a gene. CDR3 size: 16 residues. Germline loops: CDR1 SQVTM, CDR2 ANQGSEA.

V and J are TRBV15 and TRBJ2-7, with 7 positions matching TRBD1. V shed 6 bases and J 1 base; nucleotides not matched to a gene: 3. Germline V lookup: CDR1 LNHNV, CDR2 YYDKDF (reference sequence). This CDR3 spans 13 amino acids. Here the CDR3 DNA reads TGTGCCACCAGGCACAGGGGTTCCTACGAGCAGTACTTC. Translating it yields CATRHRGSYEQYF.

The J gene is TRBJ2-3, the V gene TRBV6-6; 8 nucleotides match TRBD2. The CDR3 is made up of 13 amino acids. V shed 8 bases, J shed 5 bases, and the junction held 6 bases outside the gene matches. Germline V CDR1 and CDR2: MNHNY, SVGAGI (reference sequence). The CDR3 protein is CASRGGDGDTQYF. CDR3 in DNA: TGTGCCAGCCGGGGGGGCGATGGAGATACGCAGTATTTT.

The chain is built from TRBV29-1 and TRBJ2-7; D is uncertain. This CDR3 region has 13 residues. Germline CDR1 is SQVTM and CDR2 is ANQGSEA. V lost 3 bases and J 6 bases, leaving 15 bases between the germline ends. CDR3 sequence: CSVEVGHPSEQYF. CDR3 nucleotides: TGCAGCGTTGAGGTCGGCCACCCCTCCGAGCAGTACTTC.

The chain carries TRBV6-1 and TRBJ2-7; 9 positions match TRBD1. In germline, CDR1 is MNHNS, CDR2 SASEGT. CDR3 size: 14 residues. Trimming at V came to 5 bases and at J to 3 bases, leaving 5 bases not matched to a gene. CDR3 residues: CASSIDRGVYEQYF. In nucleotides, the CDR3 is TGTGCCAGCAGTATAGACAGGGGGGTCTACGAGCAGTACTTC.

The rearrangement links TRBV5-1 to TRBJ1-3; 7 nucleotides align to TRBD1. This CDR3 has 15 amino acids. Losses at the gene ends were 0 bases for V and 4 bases for J; bases not matched to a gene: 4. The germline V gene encodes CDR1 SGHRS and CDR2 YFSETQ. The CDR3 reads CASSLATGDGNTIYF. DNA of the CDR3: TGCGCCAGCAGCTTGGCTACAGGGGACGGAAACACCATATATTTT.

V usage is TRBV5-1 and J usage is TRBJ2-3; D perhaps matches TRBD2 (5 bases). Germline assignment: CDR1 SGHRS and CDR2 YFSETQ. Trimming removed 1 base at V and 0 bases at J, with 9 bases between. This CDR3 region has 15 residues. The CDR3 loop is CASSLPSRSTDTQYF. CDR3 DNA: TGCGCCAGCAGCTTGCCTAGCAGAAGCACAGATACGCAGTATTTT. The full variable domain, in which reference TRBV5-1 and TRBJ2-3 provide the parts outside the CDR3, is KAGVTQTPRYLIKTRGQQVTLSCSPISGHRSVSWYQQTPGQGLQFLFEYFSETQRNKGNFPGRFSGRQFSNSRSEMNVSTLELGDSALYLCASSLPSRSTDTQYFGPGTRLTVL.

This chain joins TRBV27 and TRBJ2-5; 7 nucleotides agree with TRBD2. CDR1 is MNHEY and CDR2 is SMNVEV in the germline V gene (reference sequence). The CDR3 extends over 14 amino acids. V lost 5 bases, J lost 1 base, and 4 bases stayed unmatched. The CDR3 region has the DNA TGTGCCAGCAGTGCGACTAGCCCCCAAGAGACCCAGTACTTC. Its translation: CASSATSPQETQYF.

This clone appeared once. The chain joins TRBV7-2 to TRBJ2-1; D uncertain. The V end lost 0 bases, the J end lost 2 bases, and 11 bases lay between the germline ends. CDR3 size: 16 residues. Germline V CDR1 and CDR2: SGHTA, FQGNSA. The CDR3: CASSLAPLGPYNEQFF. In DNA form, the CDR3 reads TGTGCCAGCAGCTTAGCCCCACTCGGACCCTACAATGAGCAGTTCTTC. Full variable domain (remainder filled in from reference TRBV7-2 and TRBJ2-1): GAGVSQSPSNKVTEKGKDVELRCDPISGHTALYWYRQSLGQGLEFLIYFQGNSAPDKSGLPSDRFSAERTGGSVSTLTIQRTQQEDSAVYLCASSLAPLGPYNEQFFGPGTRLTVL.

V gene TRBV10-3 combines with J gene TRBJ2-6; tentative D call: TRBD1 (9 bases). Germline V gene sequence: CDR1 ENHRY, CDR2 SYGVKD. CDR3 length: 18 amino acids. V lost 4 bases to trimming and J lost 4 bases, with 20 bases between them. CDR3 protein: CAISGRGGTGTGANVLTF. Here the CDR3 DNA reads TGTGCCATCAGTGGACGGGGGGGGACAGGGACCGGGGCCAACGTCCTGACTTTC.

V gene TRBV19 combines with J gene TRBJ2-3, with D perhaps matching TRBD2 (6 bases). The CDR3 loop spans 14 amino acids. The germline V gene has CDR1 LNHDA and CDR2 SQIVND (reference sequence). Trimming took off 6 bases at V and 6 bases at J, with 16 bases between the two ends. The CDR3 bases are TGTGCCAGTAGAGATCGGGGGTTTTCGGATACGCAGTATTTT. It specifies CASRDRGFSDTQYF.

This clone was found once. CDR3 protein: CASTGGPTGSSYEQYF. In DNA form, the CDR3 reads TGTGCCAGTACGGGGGGACCAACAGGGAGCTCCTACGAGCAGTACTTC. This chain joins TRBV19 and TRBJ2-7; possible D gene TRBD2, 7 bases. CDR1 and CDR2 (germline): LNHDA, SQIVND (reference sequence). This CDR3 spans 16 amino acids. V was shortened by 7 bases and J by 0 bases, with 19 bases between the two germline ends.

This clone was seen a few times. The chain combines TRBV27 with TRBJ1-5; D is possibly TRBD1 (5 bases). The CDR3 covers 13 residues. The V gene's germline CDR1 is MNHEY and CDR2 SMNVEV (reference sequence). The V and J ends lost 2 bases and 6 bases respectively, with 8 bases between them. Here the CDR3 reads CASSLQGGQPQHF. As DNA, the CDR3 is TGTGCCAGCAGTTTACAGGGAGGTCAGCCCCAGCATTTT.

V is TRBV15 and J is TRBJ1-2, with D tentatively TRBD1 (5 bases). CDR1 is LNHNV and CDR2 is YYDKDF in the germline V gene (reference sequence). The CDR3 has 17 residues. Trimming stripped 0 bases from V and 4 bases from J, with 18 bases between. The CDR3 nucleotides read TGTGCCACCAGCAGAGAACATGGGGCAGCACTCGCCTATGGCTACACCTTC. Its protein product is CATSREHGAALAYGYTF.

The gene calls are TRBV7-9 and TRBJ2-3, with 9 bases aligning to TRBD2. CDR3 length: 17 amino acids. In germline, CDR1 is SEHNR, CDR2 FQNEAQ (reference sequence). V lost 2 bases, J lost 2 bases, and 8 bases stayed unmatched. The CDR3 sequence: CASSLSRREGYTDTQYF. In DNA, the CDR3 is TGTGCCAGCAGCTTATCCCGGCGGGAGGGGTACACAGATACGCAGTATTTT. The whole variable domain, remainder taken from reference TRBV7-9 and TRBJ2-3, is DTGVSQNPRHKITKRGQNVTFRCDPISEHNRLYWYRQTLGQGPEFLTYFQNEAQLEKSRLLSDRFSAERPKGSFSTLEIQRTEQGDSAMYLCASSLSRREGYTDTQYFGPGTRLTVL.

The CDR3 loop is CASSIRGGEADTQYF. CDR3 coding DNA: TGTGCCAGCAGCATCCGAGGGGGGGAGGCAGATACGCAGTATTTT. The chain has TRBV4-2 and TRBJ2-3, with D possibly TRBD2 on 7 matching bases. The CDR3 loop spans 15 amino acids. From germline, CDR1 is LGHNA and CDR2 YNFKEQ. The V end lost 5 bases, the J end lost 4 bases, and 16 bases lay between the germline ends.

The rearrangement links TRBV9 to TRBJ1-2; TRBD1 is a possible D gene (6 bases). Deletions cut 0 bases from V and 9 bases from J, with 12 bases between. The CDR3 runs to 13 residues. The germline CDR1 and CDR2 sequences are SGDLS and YYNGEE. In DNA, the CDR3 is TGTGCCAGCAGCGTAGGAGGGGGATTTAGCTACACCTTC. Translating gives CASSVGGGFSYTF. Complete variable domain (other parts from reference TRBV9 and TRBJ1-2): DSGVTQTPKHLITATGQRVTLRCSPRSGDLSVYWYQQSLDQGLQFLIQYYNGEERAKGNILERFSAQQFPDLHSELNLSSLELGDSALYFCASSVGGGFSYTFGSGTRLTVV.

The V and J genes are TRBV18 and TRBJ2-7; D possibly corresponds to TRBD1 (6 bases). With 0 bases removed from V and 4 bases from J, the gap between germline ends came to 10 bases. CDR1 KGHSH and CDR2 LQKENI come from the germline V gene. The CDR3 is 14 amino acids. The CDR3 coding sequence is TGTGCCAGCTCACCACCGGACAGCGATTACGAGCAGTACTTC. As protein: CASSPPDSDYEQYF.

The chain employs TRBV6-5 and TRBJ2-7; perhaps TRBD2 as D (5 bases). The CDR3 contains 13 residues. Germline V gene data show CDR1 as MNHEY and CDR2 as SVGAGI. The ends were cut back, 8 bases at V and 3 bases at J, with 14 bases in the middle. The CDR3 protein is CASQASGFYEQYF. Written as DNA, the CDR3 is TGTGCCAGCCAGGCCAGCGGTTTCTACGAGCAGTACTTC.

The chain couples TRBV28 to TRBJ2-7; weak D call: TRBD2 (6 bases). CDR1 and CDR2 (germline): MDHEN, SYDVKM. The V end lost 1 base, the J end lost 7 bases, and 14 bases lay between the germline ends. This CDR3 contains 14 residues. The CDR3 loop reads CASSLSRGTGEQYF. The CDR3 bases are TGTGCCAGCAGTTTATCACGCGGGACTGGAGAGCAGTACTTC.